This TCR beta chain appears in the sequencing data of a study of blood T cells in healthy people across ages. Study-wide findings and caveats: Unsorted PBMCs ruled out conclusive naive versus antigen-experienced comparison.

Primers used in a second PCR of about 7 to 12 cycles were a sample-barcoded 5' primer and a J-beta primer mix. TCRdb reprocessed the 5' RACE reads with MiXCR, giving one entry per CDR3 protein. The sample lists about 500,000 distinct CDR3 sequences, more than 20% occurring once. This clonotype was counted between two and nine times. The antigen is not known. Germline lookup yields CDR1 SEHNR and CDR2 FQNEAQ (reference sequence). This CDR3 is built from 15 residues. V was trimmed by 3 bases and J by 3 bases, leaving 11 bases between them. These sequences were also reported in another study, on T cells of mothers and their children. That work states: Each mother yielded more than 9 million TCR beta CDR3 reads. Each child yielded a few million reads. In related and unrelated pairs alike, thymic selection shapes TCR recombination output, with inherited differences minor. Related mother and child pairs showed slightly greater overlap (not significant) than unrelated pairs did.

The receptor was derived from a boy aged 5-17 years in good health. Material for sequencing was blood. The chain employs TRBV7-9 and TRBJ2-2; the D is unclear. This CDR3 reads CASSLQAGYTGELFF. The DNA for the CDR3 is TGTGCCAGCAGCTTGCAGGCAGGTTACACCGGGGAGCTGTTTTTT.